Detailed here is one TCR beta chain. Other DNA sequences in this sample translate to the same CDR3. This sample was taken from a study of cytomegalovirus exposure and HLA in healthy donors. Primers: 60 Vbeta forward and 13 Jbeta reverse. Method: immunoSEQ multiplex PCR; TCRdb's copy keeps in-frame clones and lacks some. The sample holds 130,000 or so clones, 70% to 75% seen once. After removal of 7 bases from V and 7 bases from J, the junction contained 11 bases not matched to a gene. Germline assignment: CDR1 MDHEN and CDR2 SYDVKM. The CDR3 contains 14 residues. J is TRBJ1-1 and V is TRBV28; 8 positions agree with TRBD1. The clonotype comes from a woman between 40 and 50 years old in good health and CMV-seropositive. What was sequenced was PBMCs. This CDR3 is CASTWGQGAGEAFF. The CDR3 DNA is TGTGCCAGCACTTGGGGGCAGGGGGCAGGTGAAGCTTTCTTT.